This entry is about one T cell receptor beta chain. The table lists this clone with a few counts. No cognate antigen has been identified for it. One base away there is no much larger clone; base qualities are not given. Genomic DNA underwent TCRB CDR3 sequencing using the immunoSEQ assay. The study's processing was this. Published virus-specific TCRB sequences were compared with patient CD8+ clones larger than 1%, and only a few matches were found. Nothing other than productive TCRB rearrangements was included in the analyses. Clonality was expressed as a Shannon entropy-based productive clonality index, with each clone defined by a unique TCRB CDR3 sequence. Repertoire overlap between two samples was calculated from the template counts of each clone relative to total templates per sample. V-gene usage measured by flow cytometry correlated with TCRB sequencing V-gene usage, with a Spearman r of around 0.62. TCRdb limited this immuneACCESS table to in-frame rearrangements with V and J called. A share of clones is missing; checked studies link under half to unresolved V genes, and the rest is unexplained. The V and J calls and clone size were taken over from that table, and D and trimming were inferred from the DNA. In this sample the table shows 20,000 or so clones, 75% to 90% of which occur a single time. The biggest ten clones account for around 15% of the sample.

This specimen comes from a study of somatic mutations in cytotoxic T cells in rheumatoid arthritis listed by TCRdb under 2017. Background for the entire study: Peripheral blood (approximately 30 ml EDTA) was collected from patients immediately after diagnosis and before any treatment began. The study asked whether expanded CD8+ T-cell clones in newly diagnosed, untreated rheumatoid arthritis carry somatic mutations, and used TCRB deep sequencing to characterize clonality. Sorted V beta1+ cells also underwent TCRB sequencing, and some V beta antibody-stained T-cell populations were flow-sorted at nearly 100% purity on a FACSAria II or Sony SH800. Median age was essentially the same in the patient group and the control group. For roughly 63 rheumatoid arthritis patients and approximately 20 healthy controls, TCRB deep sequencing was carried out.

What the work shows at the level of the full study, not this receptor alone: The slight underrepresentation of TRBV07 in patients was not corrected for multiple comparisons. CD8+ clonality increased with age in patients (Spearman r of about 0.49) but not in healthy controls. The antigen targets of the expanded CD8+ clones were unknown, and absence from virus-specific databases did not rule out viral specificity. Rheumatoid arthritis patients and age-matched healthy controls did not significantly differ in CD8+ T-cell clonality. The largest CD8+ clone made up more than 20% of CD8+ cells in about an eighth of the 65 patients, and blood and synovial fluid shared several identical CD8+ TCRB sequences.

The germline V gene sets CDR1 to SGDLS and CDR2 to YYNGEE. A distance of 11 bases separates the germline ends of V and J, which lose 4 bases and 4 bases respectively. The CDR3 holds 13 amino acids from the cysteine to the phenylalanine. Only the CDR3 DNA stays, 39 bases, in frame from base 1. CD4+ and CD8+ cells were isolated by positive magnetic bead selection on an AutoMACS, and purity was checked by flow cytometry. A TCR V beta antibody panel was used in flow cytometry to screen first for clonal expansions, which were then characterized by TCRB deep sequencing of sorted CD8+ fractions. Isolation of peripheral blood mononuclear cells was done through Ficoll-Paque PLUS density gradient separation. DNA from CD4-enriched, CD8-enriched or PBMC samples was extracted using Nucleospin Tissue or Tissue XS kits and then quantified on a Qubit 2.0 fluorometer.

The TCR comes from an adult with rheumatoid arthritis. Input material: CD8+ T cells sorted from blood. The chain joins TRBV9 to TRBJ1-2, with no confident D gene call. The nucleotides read TGTGCCAGCAGCACTCAGGCTCTCTATGGCTACACCTTC. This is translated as CASSTQALYGYTF.